The clone carrying this T cell receptor beta chain showed up many times. Antigen unknown. A J-beta primer mix and a sample-barcoded 5' primer were used in a second PCR of about 6 to 12 cycles. Each TCR beta cDNA got a 12-nucleotide random molecular identifier. Each CDR3 protein is one row after TCRdb ran MiXCR on the 5' RACE reads. The table lists about 320,000 distinct CDR3 sequences, about 25% of them singletons. The CDR3 has 14 residues. Germline V gene sequence: CDR1 SEHNR, CDR2 FQNEAQ (reference sequence). This sample stems from a study of blood T cells in healthy people across ages. Overall study findings and caveats: The study found more naive CD4+ cells and higher diversity in long-lived than aged donors. There was a strong correlation between TCR beta diversity and naive T cell percentage. Donor CMV status, an unknown factor, possibly confounded changes in expanded clonotypes.

Input material: blood. This sequence was found in a woman aged 70-85 years in good health. The chain uses TRBV7-9 and TRBJ2-1; either TRBD1 or TRBD2 may fit D (5 bases each). The CDR3 loop is CALPRGDSYNEQFF. CDR3 sequence (DNA): TGTGCGCTCCCGAGGGGTGACTCCTACAATGAGCAGTTCTTC.